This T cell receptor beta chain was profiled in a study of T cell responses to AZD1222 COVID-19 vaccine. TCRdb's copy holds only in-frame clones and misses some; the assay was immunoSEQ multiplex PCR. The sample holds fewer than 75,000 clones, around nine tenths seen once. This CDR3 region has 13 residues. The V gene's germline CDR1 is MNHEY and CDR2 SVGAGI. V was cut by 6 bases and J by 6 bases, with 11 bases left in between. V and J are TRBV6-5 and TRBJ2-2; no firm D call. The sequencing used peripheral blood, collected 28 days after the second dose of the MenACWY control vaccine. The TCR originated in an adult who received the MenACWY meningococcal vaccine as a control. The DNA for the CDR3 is TGTGCCAGCAGCCCGACTCTCCCCGGGGAGCTGTTTTTT. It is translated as CASSPTLPGELFF.